The clone carrying this T cell receptor beta chain was detected once. The target antigen is unknown. Partitioning of CD4+ cells yielded a CD45RA+ naive subset and a CD45RA-negative memory subset. These data are taken from a study of shared clonotypes between healthy human individuals. The wider study: Three CD4 naive, three CD4 memory, two CD8 naive and one CD8 memory plate were used per donor.

Findings and limits, study-wide: Around 5.3% of naive CD4 clonotypes were shared across a handful of donors.

The CDR3 length is 17 residues. V was clipped by 1 base and J by 3 bases; unmatched bases: 5. CDR1 and CDR2 from the germline V gene are KGHSH and LQKENI. For every subset, genomic DNA was evenly distributed across several immunoSEQ plates. The table came from immunoSEQ multiplex PCR; TCRdb's copy has only in-frame clones and leaves some out. This table has fewer than 2.5 million clones, under 95% appearing once. The gene calls are TRBV18 and TRBJ2-2; 10 positions agree with TRBD1. The sequenced material came from naive CD4+ T cells from PBMCs. This sample's subset: CD45RA+ positively selected. This TCR derives from a man in his late teens or twenties in good health. Some clones in this sample may be carry-over from other donors' samples. The CDR3: CASSPRMGTGDTGELFF. The CDR3 DNA is TGTGCCAGCTCACCACGCATGGGGACAGGGGACACCGGGGAGCTGTTTTTT.